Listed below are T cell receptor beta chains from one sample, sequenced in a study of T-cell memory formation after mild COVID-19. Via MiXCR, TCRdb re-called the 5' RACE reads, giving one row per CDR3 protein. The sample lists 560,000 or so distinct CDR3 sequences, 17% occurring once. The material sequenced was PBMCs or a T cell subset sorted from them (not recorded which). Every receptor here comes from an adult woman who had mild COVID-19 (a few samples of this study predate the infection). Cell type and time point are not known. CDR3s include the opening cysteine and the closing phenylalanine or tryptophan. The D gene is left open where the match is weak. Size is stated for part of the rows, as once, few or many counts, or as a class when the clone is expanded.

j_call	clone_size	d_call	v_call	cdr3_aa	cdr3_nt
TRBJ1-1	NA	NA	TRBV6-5	CASSFTGRAEAFF	TGTGCCAGCAGTTTCACAGGGAGGGCTGAAGCTTTCTTT
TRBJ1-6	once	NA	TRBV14	CASSQNFGDSPLHF	TGTGCCAGCAGCCAAAATTTCGGGGATTCACCCCTCCACTTT
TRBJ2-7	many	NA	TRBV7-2	CASSPYLSSYEQYF	TGTGCCAGCAGCCCCTATCTGAGCTCCTACGAGCAGTACTTC
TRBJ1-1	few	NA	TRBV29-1	CSVGGTGYTEAFF	TGCAGCGTGGGCGGAACAGGGTACACTGAAGCTTTCTTT
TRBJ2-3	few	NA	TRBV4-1	CASSQERGATDTQYF	TGCGCCAGCAGCCAAGAACGGGGGGCCACAGATACGCAGTATTTT
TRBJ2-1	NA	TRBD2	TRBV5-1	CASSGGGRPYEQFF	TGCGCCAGCAGCGGGGGGGGGAGGCCGTATGAGCAGTTCTTC
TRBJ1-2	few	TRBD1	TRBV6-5	CASSSATGGEVLGYTF	TGTGCCAGCAGTTCCGCCACAGGGGGGGAAGTGCTAGGCTACACCTTC
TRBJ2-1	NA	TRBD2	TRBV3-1	CASSLTGTSAEQFF	TGTGCCAGCAGCTTAACCGGGACTAGCGCTGAGCAGTTCTTC
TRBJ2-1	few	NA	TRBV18	CASSPRVGVHNEQFF	TGTGCCAGCTCACCACGCGTGGGGGTTCACAATGAGCAGTTCTTC
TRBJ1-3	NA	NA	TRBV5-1	CASSLSQAHSGNTIYF	TGCGCCAGCAGCCTGTCACAGGCTCACTCTGGAAACACCATATATTTT
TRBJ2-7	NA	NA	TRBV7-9	CASSFGGVPSYEQYF	TGTGCCAGCAGCTTCGGCGGGGTCCCCTCCTACGAGCAGTACTTC
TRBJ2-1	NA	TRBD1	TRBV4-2	CASSPRDRGNNEQFF	TGTGCCAGCAGCCCCCGGGACAGGGGGAACAATGAGCAGTTCTTC
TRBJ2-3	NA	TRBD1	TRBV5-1	CASSEQGASTDTQYF	TGCGCCAGCAGTGAACAGGGGGCGAGCACAGATACGCAGTATTTT
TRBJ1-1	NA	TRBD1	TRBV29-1	CSSRTGGRRTEAFF	TGCAGCTCCCGAACAGGGGGCCGGAGGACTGAAGCTTTCTTT
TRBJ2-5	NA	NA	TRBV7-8	CASSSSKFQETQYF	TGTGCCAGCAGCTCCAGCAAGTTCCAAGAGACCCAGTACTTC
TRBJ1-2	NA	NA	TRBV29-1	CSVDVVNYGYTF	TGCAGCGTTGATGTGGTTAACTATGGCTACACCTTC
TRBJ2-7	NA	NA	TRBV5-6	CASSWTALLTYEQYF	TGTGCCAGCAGCTGGACAGCCCTCCTGACCTACGAGCAGTACTTC
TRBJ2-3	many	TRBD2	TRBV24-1	CATSPRLAGGADTQYF	TGTGCCACCAGTCCGAGACTAGCGGGGGGAGCAGATACGCAGTATTTT
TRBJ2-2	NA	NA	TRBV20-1	CSASYRAPTGELFF	TGCAGTGCTAGTTACAGGGCGCCCACCGGGGAGCTGTTTTTT
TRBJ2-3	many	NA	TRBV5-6	CASSSLLASTDTQYF	TGTGCCAGCAGCTCCCTACTAGCTAGCACAGATACGCAGTATTTT
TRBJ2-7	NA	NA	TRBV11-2	CASSLEGHQSSYEQYF	TGTGCCAGCAGCTTAGAGGGACACCAGAGCTCCTACGAGCAGTACTTC
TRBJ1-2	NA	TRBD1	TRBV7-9	CASSLVDRGDGYTF	TGTGCCAGCAGCTTAGTGGACAGGGGAGACGGCTACACCTTC
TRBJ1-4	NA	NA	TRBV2	CASRTLLRQKERLFF	TGTGCCAGCAGGACTCTACTCCGGCAAAAAGAGAGGCTGTTTTTT
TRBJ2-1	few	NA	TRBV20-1	CSAPGLLYNEQFF	TGCAGTGCCCCGGGACTCCTCTACAATGAGCAGTTCTTC
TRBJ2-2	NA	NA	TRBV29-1	CSVGLSNTGELFF	TGCAGCGTTGGTCTTTCCAACACCGGGGAGCTGTTTTTT
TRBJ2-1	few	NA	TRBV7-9	CASSFTAGSYNEQFF	TGTGCCAGCAGCTTTACGGCGGGGTCCTACAATGAGCAGTTCTTC
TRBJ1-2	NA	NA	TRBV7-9	CASSLKGWNYGYTF	TGTGCCAGCAGCTTAAAGGGGTGGAACTATGGCTACACCTTC
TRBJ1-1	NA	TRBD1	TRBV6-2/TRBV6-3	CASSNTGGALDTEAFF	TGTGCCAGCAGTAACACAGGGGGCGCTTTGGACACTGAAGCTTTCTTT
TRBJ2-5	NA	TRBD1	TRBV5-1	CASSSDRGHETQYF	TGCGCCAGCAGCTCGGACAGGGGGCATGAGACCCAGTACTTC
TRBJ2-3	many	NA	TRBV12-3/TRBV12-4	CASSLGEVVNTQYF	TGTGCCAGCAGTCTTGGAGAGGTTGTAAATACGCAGTATTTT
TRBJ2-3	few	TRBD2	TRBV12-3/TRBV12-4	CASSSAGGPTDTQYF	TGTGCCAGCTCCTCAGCGGGGGGGCCGACAGATACGCAGTATTTT
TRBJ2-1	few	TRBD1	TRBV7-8	CASSTRDRRYNEQFF	TGTGCCAGCAGCACCCGGGACAGGAGATACAATGAGCAGTTCTTC